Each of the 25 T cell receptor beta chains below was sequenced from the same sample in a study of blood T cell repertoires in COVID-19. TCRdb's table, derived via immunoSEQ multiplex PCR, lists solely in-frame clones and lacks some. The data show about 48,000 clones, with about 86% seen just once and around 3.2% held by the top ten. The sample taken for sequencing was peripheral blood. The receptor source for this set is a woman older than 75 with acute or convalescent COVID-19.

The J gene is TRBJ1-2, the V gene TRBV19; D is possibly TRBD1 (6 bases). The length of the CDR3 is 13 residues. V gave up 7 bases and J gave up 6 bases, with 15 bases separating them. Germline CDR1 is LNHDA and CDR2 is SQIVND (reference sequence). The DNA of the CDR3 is TGTGCCAGTATCGACAGACAGGCGGATGGCTACACCTTC. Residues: CASIDRQADGYTF.

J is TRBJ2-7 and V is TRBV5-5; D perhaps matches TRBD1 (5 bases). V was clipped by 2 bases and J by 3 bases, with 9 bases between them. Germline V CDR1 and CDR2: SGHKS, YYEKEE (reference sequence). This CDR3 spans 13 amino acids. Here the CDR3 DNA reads TGTGCCAGCAGCTTTACAGGAAGCTACGAGCAGTACTTC. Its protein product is CASSFTGSYEQYF. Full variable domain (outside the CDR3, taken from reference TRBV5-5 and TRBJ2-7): DAGVTQSPTHLIKTRGQQVTLRCSPISGHKSVSWYQQVLGQGPQFIFQYYEKEERGRGNFPDRFSARQFPNYSSELNVNALLLGDSALYLCASSFTGSYEQYFGPGTRLTVT.

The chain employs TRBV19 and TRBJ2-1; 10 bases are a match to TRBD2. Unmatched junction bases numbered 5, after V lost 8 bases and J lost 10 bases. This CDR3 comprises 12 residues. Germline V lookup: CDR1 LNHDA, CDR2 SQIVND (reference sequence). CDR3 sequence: CASSSGGGEQFF. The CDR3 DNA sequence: TGTGCCAGTTCTAGCGGGGGTGGCGAGCAGTTCTTC.

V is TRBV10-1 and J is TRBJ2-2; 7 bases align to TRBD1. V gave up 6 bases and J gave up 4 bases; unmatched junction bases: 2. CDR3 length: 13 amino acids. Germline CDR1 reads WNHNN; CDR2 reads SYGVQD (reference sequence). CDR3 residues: CASRRGLTGELFF. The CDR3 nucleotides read TGCGCCAGCAGGAGGGGGCTCACCGGGGAGCTGTTTTTT.

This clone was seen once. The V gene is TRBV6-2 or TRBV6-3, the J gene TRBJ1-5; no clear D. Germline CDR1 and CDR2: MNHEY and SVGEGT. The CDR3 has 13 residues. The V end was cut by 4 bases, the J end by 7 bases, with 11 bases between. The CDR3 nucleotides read TGTGCCAGCAGTTCCCCCTTAGAGCAGCCCCAGCATTTT. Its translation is CASSSPLEQPQHF.

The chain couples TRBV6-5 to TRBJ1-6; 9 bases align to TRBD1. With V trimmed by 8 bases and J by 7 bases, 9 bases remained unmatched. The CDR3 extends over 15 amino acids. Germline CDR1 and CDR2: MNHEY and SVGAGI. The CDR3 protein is CASRPNRGHNSPLHF. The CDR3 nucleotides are TGTGCCAGCCGACCTAACAGGGGGCACAATTCACCCCTCCACTTT.

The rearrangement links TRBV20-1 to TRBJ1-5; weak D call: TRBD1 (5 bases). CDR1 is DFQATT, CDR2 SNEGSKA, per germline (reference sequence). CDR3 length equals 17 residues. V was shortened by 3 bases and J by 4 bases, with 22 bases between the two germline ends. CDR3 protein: CSASATEYGGQNQPQHF. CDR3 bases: TGCAGTGCTAGTGCGACAGAATATGGAGGGCAAAATCAGCCCCAGCATTTT.

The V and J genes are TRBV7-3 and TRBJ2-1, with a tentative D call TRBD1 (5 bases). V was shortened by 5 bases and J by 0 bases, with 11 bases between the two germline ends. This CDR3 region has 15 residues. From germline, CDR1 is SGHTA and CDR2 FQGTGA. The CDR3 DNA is TGTGCCAGCAGCACCTACAGGAGCTCCTACAATGAGCAGTTCTTC. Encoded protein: CASSTYRSSYNEQFF. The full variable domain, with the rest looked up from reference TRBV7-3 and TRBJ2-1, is GAGVSQTPSNKVTEKGKYVELRCDPISGHTALYWYRQSLGQGPEFLIYFQGTGAADDSGLPNDRFFAVRPEGSVSTLKIQRTERGDSAVYLCASSTYRSSYNEQFFGPGTRLTVL.

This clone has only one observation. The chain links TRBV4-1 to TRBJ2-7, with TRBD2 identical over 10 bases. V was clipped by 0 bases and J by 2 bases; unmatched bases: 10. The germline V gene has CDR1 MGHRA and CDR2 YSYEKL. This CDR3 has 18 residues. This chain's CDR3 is CASSQDPELAGSPYEQYF. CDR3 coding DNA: TGCGCCAGCAGCCAAGATCCCGAACTAGCGGGGAGCCCCTACGAGCAGTACTTC.

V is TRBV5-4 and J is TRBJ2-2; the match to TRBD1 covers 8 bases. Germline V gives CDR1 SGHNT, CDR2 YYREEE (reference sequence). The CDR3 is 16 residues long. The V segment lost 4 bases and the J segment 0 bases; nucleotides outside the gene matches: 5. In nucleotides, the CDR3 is TGTGCCAGCAGCCCTCGACAGGGGACGAACACCGGGGAGCTGTTTTTT. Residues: CASSPRQGTNTGELFF.

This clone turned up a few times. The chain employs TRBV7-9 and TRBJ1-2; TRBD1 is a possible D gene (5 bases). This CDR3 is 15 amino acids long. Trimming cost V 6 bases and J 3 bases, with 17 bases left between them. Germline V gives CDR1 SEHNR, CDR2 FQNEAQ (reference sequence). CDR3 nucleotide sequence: TGTGCCAGCAGGGATTCCGCTGGGGCGGACTATGGCTACACCTTC. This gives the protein CASRDSAGADYGYTF. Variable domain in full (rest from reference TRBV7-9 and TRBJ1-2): DTGVSQNPRHKITKRGQNVTFRCDPISEHNRLYWYRQTLGQGPEFLTYFQNEAQLEKSRLLSDRFSAERPKGSFSTLEIQRTEQGDSAMYLCASRDSAGADYGYTFGSGTRLTVV.

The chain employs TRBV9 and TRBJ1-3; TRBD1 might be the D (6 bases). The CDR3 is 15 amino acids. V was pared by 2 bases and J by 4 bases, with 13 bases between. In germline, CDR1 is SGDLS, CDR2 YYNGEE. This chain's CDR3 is CASSVTQGSGNTIYF. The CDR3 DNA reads TGTGCCAGCAGCGTCACACAGGGTTCAGGAAACACCATATATTTT.

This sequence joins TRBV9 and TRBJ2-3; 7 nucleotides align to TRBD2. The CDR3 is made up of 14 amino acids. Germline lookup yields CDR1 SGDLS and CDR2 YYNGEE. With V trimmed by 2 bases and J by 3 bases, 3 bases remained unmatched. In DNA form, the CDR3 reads TGTGCCAGCAGCGTTAGGACTAGTACAGATACGCAGTATTTT. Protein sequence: CASSVRTSTDTQYF.

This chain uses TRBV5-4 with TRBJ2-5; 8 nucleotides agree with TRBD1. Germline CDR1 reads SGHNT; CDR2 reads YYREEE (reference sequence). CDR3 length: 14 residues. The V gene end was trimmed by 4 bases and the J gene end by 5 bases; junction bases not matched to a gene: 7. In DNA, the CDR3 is TGTGCCAGCAGCCCCGGACAGGGACGGGAGACCCAGTACTTC. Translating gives CASSPGQGRETQYF.

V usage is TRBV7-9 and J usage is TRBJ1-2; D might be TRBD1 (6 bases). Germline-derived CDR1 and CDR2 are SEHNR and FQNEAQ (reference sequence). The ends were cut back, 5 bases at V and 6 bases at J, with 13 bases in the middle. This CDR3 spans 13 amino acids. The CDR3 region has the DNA TGTGCCAGCAGCCCCCGGGACAACGATGGCTACACCTTC. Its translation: CASSPRDNDGYTF.

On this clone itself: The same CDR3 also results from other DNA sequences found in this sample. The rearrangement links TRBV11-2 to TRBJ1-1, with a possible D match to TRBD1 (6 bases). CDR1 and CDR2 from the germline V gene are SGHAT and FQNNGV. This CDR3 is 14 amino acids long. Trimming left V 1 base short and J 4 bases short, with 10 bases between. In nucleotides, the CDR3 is TGTGCCAGCAGCTTAGTTGGGGGCTCCACTGAAGCTTTCTTT. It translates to CASSLVGGSTEAFF.

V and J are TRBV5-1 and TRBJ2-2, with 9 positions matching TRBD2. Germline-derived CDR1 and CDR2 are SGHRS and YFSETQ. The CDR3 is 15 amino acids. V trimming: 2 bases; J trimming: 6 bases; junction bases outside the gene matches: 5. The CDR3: CASSLAGGRSGELFF. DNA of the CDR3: TGCGCCAGCAGCTTAGCGGGGGGCCGATCCGGGGAGCTGTTTTTT.

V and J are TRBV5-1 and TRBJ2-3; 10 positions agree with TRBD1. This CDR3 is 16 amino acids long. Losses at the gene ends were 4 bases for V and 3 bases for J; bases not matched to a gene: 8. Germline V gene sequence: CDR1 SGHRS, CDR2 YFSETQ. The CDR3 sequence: CASSLRLGQGTDTQYF. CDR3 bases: TGCGCCAGCAGCCTCCGCCTGGGACAGGGGACAGATACGCAGTATTTT. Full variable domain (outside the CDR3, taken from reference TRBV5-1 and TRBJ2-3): KAGVTQTPRYLIKTRGQQVTLSCSPISGHRSVSWYQQTPGQGLQFLFEYFSETQRNKGNFPGRFSGRQFSNSRSEMNVSTLELGDSALYLCASSLRLGQGTDTQYFGPGTRLTVL.

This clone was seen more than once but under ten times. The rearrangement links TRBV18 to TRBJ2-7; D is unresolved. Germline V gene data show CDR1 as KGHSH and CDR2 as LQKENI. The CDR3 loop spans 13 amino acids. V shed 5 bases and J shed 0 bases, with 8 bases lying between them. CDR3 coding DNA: TGTGCCAGCTCATCTTCTAGCTCCTACGAGCAGTACTTC. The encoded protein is CASSSSSSYEQYF.

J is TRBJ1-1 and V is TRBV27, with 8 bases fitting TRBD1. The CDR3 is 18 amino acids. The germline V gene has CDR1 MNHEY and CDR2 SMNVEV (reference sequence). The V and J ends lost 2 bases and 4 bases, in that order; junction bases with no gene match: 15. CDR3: CASSLRRDRWFPCTEAFF. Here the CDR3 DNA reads TGTGCCAGCAGTTTAAGGCGGGACAGGTGGTTCCCTTGCACTGAAGCTTTCTTT.

The CDR3, as DNA: TGTGCCACCAGTGATGGGACAAGAGGGAATGAGCAGTTCTTC. Residues: CATSDGTRGNEQFF. The rearrangement uses TRBV24-1 and TRBJ2-1, with D maybe TRBD1 (6 bases). CDR3 length: 14 amino acids. V lost 3 bases to trimming and J lost 7 bases, with 12 bases between them. The V gene's germline CDR1 is KGHDR and CDR2 SFDVKD.

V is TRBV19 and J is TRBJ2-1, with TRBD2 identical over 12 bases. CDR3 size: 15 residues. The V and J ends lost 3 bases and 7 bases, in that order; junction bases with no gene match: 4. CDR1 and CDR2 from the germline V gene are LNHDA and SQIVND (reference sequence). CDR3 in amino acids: CASSIVLAGGNEQFF. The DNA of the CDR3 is TGTGCCAGTAGTATTGTACTAGCGGGGGGAAATGAGCAGTTCTTC. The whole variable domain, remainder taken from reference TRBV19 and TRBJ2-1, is DGGITQSPKYLFRKEGQNVTLSCEQNLNHDAMYWYRQDPGQGLRLIYYSQIVNDFQKGDIAEGYSVSREKKESFPLTVTSAQKNPTAFYLCASSIVLAGGNEQFFGPGTRLTVL.

The CDR3 protein is CASSAGQHTGELFF. The CDR3 coding sequence is TGTGCCAGCAGCGCGGGACAGCACACCGGGGAGCTGTTTTTT. V usage is TRBV5-8 and J usage is TRBJ2-2; D might be TRBD1 (7 bases). V was shortened by 4 bases and J by 3 bases, with 10 bases between the two germline ends. The CDR3 extends over 14 amino acids. The V gene's germline CDR1 is SGHTS and CDR2 YDEGEE.

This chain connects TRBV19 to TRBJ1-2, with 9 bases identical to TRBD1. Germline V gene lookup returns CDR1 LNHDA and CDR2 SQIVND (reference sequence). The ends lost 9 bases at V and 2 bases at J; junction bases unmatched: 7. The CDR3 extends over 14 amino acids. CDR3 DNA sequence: TGTGCCAGCGCTGACAGGGGGAGAAACTATGGCTACACCTTC. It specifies CASADRGRNYGYTF.

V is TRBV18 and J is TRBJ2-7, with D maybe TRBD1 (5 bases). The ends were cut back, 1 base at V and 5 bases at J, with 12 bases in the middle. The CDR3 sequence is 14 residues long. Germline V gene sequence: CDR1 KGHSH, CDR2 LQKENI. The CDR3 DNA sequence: TGTGCCAGCTCACCACTGCAGGGTACCAACGAGCAGTACTTC. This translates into CASSPLQGTNEQYF.